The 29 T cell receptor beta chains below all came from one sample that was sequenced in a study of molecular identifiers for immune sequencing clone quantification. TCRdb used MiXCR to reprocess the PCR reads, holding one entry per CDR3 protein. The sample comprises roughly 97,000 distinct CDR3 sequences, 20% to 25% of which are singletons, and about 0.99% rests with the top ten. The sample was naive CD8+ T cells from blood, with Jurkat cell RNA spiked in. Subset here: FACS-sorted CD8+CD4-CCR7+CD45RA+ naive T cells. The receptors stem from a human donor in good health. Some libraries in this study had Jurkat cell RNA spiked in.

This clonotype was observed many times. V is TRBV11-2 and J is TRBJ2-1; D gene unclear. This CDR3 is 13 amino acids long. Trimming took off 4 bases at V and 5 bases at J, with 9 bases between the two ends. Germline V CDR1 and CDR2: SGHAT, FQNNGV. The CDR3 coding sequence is TGTGCCAGCAGCTCCTACCTCCACAATGAGCAGTTCTTC. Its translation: CASSSYLHNEQFF.

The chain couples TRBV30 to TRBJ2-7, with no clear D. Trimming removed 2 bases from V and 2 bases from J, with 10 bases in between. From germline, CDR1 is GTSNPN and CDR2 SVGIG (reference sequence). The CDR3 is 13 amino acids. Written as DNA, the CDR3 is TGTGCCTGGAGTCACGCCGGACCCTACGAGCAGTACTTC. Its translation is CAWSHAGPYEQYF.

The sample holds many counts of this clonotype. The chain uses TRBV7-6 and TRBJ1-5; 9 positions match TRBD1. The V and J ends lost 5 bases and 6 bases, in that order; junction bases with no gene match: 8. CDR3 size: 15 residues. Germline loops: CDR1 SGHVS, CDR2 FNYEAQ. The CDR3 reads CASSPGTGTGQPQHF. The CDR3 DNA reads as TGTGCCAGCAGCCCTGGGACAGGGACGGGTCAGCCCCAGCATTTT.

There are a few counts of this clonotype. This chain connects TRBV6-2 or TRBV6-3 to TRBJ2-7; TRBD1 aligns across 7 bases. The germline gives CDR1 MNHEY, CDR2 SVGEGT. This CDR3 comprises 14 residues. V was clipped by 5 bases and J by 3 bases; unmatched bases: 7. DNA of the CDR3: TGTGCCAGCAGTAGACAGGGTTGGATCTACGAGCAGTACTTC. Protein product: CASSRQGWIYEQYF.

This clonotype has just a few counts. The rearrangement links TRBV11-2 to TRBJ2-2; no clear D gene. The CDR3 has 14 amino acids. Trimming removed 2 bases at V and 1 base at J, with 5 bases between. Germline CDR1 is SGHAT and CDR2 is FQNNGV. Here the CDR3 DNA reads TGTGCCAGCAGCTTACTCCGGAACACCGGGGAGCTGTTTTTT. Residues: CASSLLRNTGELFF.

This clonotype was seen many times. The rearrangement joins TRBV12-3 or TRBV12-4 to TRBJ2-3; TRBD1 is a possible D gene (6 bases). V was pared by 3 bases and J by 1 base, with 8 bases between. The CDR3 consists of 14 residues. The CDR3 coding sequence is TGTGCCAGCAGTTTGTCAGGGGGCACAGATACGCAGTATTTT. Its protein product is CASSLSGGTDTQYF.

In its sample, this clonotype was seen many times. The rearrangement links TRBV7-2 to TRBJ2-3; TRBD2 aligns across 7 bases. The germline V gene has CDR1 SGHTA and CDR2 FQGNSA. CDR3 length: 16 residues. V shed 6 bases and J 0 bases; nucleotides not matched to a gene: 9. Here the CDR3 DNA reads TGTGCCAGCAGAGACCCCCCTAGCGGTAGCACAGATACGCAGTATTTT. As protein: CASRDPPSGSTDTQYF.

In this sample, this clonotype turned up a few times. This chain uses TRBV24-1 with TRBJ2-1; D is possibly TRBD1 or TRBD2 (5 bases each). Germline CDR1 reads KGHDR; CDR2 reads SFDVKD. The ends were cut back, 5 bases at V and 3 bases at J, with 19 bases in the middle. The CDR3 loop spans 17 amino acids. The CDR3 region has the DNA TGTGCCACCAGTGGGGGGTCTGGAGCTCCGGACTACAATGAGCAGTTCTTC. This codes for CATSGGSGAPDYNEQFF.

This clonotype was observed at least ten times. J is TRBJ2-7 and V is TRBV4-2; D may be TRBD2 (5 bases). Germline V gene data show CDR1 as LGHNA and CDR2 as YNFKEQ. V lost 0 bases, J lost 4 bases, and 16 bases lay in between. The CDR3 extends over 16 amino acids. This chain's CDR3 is CASSQDRVGVAYEQYF. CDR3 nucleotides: TGTGCCAGCAGCCAAGACCGGGTCGGGGTAGCATACGAGCAGTACTTC.

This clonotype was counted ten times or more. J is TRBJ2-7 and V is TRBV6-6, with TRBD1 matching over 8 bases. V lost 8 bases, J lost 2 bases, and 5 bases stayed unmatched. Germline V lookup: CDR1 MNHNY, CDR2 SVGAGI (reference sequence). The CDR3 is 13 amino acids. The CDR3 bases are TGTGCCAGCTCAGAGACAGGGGCCTACGAGCAGTACTTC. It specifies CASSETGAYEQYF.

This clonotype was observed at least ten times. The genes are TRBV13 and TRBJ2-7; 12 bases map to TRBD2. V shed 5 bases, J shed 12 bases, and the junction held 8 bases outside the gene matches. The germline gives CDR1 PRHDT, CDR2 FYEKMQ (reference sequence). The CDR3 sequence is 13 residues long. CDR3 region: CASSDGLAGSPYF. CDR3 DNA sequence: TGTGCCAGCAGCGACGGACTAGCGGGATCCCCGTACTTC.

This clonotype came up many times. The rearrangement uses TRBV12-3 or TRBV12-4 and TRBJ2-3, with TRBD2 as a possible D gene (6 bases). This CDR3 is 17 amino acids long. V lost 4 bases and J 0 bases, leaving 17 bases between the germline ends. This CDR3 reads CASSSLFLRGSTDTQYF. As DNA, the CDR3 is TGTGCCAGCAGTTCCCTGTTTCTTCGGGGGAGCACAGATACGCAGTATTTT.

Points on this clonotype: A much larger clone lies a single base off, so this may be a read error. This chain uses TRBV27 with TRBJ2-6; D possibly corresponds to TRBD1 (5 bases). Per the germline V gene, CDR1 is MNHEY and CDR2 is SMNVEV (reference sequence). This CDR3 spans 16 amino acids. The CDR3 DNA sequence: TGTGCCAGCAGTTTATCAGGGGTCTCTGGGACCAACGTCCTGACTTTC. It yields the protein CASSLSGVSGTNVLTF.

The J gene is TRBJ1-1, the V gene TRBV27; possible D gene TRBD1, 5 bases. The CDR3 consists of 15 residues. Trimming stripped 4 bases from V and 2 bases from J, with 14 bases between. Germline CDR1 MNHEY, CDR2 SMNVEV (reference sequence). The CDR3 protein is CASSSPTGGNTEAFF. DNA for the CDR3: TGTGCCAGCAGTTCTCCCACGGGGGGAAACACTGAAGCTTTCTTT.

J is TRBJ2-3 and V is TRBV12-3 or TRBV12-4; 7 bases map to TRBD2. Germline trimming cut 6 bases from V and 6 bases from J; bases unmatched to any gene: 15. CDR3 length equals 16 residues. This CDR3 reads CASRPPSGGPGDTQYF. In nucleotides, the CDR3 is TGTGCCAGCAGACCTCCGTCGGGAGGTCCAGGGGATACGCAGTATTTT.

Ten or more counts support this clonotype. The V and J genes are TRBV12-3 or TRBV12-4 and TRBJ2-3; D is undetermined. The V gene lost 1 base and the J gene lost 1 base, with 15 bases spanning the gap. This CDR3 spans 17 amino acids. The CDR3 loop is CASSLVPLQHGTDTQYF. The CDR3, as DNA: TGTGCCAGCAGTTTAGTGCCGCTCCAACACGGCACAGATACGCAGTATTTT.

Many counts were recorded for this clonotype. CDR3 protein: CASSSFGQGGLETQYF. The CDR3 region has the DNA TGTGCCAGCAGCTCATTCGGACAGGGGGGCCTAGAGACCCAGTACTTC. This chain connects TRBV7-9 to TRBJ2-5; TRBD1 matches at 10 bases. The CDR3 length is 16 residues. In germline, CDR1 is SEHNR, CDR2 FQNEAQ (reference sequence). The junction had 9 bases not matched to a gene; V was cut back by 4 bases and J by 4 bases.

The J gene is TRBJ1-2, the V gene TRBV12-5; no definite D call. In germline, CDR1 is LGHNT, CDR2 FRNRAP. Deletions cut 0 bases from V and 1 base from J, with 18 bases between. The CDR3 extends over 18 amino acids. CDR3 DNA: TGTGCTAGTGGTTTGGTAATGAGTTCGGCCGATCATAACTATGGCTACACCTTC. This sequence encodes CASGLVMSSADHNYGYTF.

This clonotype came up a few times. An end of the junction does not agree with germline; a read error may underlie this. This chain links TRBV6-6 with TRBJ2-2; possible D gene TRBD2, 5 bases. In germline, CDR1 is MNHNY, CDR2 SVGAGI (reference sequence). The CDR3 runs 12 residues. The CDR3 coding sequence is TGTGCCAGCAGTAGGGATTACGGGGAGCTGTCTTTT. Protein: CASSRDYGELSF.

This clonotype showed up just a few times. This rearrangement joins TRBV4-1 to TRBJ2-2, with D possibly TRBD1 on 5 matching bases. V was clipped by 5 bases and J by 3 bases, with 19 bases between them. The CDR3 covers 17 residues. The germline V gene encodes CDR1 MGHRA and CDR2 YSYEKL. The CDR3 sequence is CASSSQMKRGHTGELFF. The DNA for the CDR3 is TGCGCCAGCAGCTCCCAAATGAAAAGGGGTCACACCGGGGAGCTGTTTTTT.

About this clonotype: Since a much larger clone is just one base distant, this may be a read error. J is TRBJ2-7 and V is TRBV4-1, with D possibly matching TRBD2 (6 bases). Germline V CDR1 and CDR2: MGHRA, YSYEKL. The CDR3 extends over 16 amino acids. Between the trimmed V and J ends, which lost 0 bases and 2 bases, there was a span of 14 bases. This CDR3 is CASSQDGGAPTYEQYF. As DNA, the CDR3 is TGCGCCAGCAGCCAAGACGGCGGGGCACCAACCTACGAGCAGTACTTC.

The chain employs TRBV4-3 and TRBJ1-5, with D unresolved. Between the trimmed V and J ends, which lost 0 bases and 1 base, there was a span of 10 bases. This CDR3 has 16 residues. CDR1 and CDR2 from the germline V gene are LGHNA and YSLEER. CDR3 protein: CASSQDRAVSNQPQHF. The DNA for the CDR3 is TGCGCCAGCAGCCAAGATAGGGCAGTAAGCAATCAGCCCCAGCATTTT.

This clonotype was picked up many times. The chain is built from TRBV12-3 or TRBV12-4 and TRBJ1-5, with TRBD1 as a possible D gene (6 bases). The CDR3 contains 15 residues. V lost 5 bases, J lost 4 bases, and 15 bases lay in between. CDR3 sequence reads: CASSNRQDSNQPQHF. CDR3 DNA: TGTGCCAGCAGTAACCGACAGGACTCTAATCAGCCCCAGCATTTT.

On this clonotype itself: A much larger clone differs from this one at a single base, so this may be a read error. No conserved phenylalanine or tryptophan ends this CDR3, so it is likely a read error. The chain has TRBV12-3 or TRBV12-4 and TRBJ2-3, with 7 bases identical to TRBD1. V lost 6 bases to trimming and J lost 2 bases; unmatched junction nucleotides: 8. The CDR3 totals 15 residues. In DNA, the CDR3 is TGTGCCAGCAGCCTTTACAGGGGTCCCACAGATACGCAGTATTCT. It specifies CASSLYRGPTDTQYS.

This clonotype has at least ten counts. The chain's CDR3 is CASNEGSDTQYF. The CDR3 DNA reads TGTGCCAGCAACGAGGGGTCGGATACGCAGTATTTT. The chain couples TRBV12-3 or TRBV12-4 to TRBJ2-3; the D call may be TRBD1 or TRBD2 (5 bases each). The CDR3 is made up of 12 amino acids. Trimming removed 7 bases from V and 6 bases from J, with 11 bases in between.

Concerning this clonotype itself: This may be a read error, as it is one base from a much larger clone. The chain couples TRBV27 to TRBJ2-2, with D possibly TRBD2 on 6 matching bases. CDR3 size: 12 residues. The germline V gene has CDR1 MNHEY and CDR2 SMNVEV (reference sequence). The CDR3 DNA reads TGTGCCAGCAGGGGATTACCCGGGGGGCTGTTTTTT. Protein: CASRGLPGGLFF.

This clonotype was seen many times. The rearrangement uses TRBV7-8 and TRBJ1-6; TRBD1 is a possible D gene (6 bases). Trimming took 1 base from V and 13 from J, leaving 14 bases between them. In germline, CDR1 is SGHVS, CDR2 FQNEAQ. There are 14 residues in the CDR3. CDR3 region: CASSLDSTGRPLHF. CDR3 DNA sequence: TGTGCCAGCAGCTTAGACTCGACAGGTCGTCCCCTCCACTTT.

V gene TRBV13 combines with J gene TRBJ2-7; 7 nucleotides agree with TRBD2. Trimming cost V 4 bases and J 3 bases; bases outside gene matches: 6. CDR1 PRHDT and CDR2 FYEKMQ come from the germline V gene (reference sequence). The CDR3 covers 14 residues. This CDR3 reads CASSWRGTIYEQYF. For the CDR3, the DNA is TGTGCCAGCAGCTGGCGGGGGACTATCTACGAGCAGTACTTC.

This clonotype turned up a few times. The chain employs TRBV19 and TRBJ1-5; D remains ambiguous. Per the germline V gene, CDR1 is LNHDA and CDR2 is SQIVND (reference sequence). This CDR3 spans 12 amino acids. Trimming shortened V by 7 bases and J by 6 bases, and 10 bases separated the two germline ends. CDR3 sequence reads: CASKYGGQPQHF. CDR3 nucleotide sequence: TGTGCCAGTAAATACGGCGGTCAGCCCCAGCATTTT.